This passage covers 23 T cell receptor beta chains from one sample sequenced in a study of lymphopenia after photon versus proton radiotherapy. The data were produced by immunoSEQ multiplex PCR, yet TCRdb's version contains in-frame clones alone and is incomplete. The sample contains 35,000 to 50,000 clones, about four fifths of which appear only once. This specimen consisted of peripheral blood, obtained from a patient treated with proton-based radiotherapy. The source of these receptors is a woman aged 70 to 79 with pancreatic cancer.

The V call is TRBV15, the J call TRBJ2-3; 9 nucleotides agree with TRBD1. This CDR3 has 13 residues. The V segment lost 9 bases and the J segment 4 bases; nucleotides outside the gene matches: 5. Per the germline V gene, CDR1 is LNHNV and CDR2 is YYDKDF (reference sequence). Here the CDR3 DNA reads TGTGCCACAAAGACAGGGGGGTCAGATACGCAGTATTTT. As protein: CATKTGGSDTQYF. Full variable domain (remainder filled in from reference TRBV15 and TRBJ2-3): DAMVIQNPRYQVTQFGKPVTLSCSQTLNHNVMYWYQQKSSQAPKLLFHYYDKDFNNEADTPDNFQSRRPNTSFCFLDIRSPGLGDTAMYLCATKTGGSDTQYFGPGTRLTVL.

J is TRBJ2-7 and V is TRBV28, with D perhaps matching TRBD1 (5 bases). The germline CDR1 and CDR2 sequences are MDHEN and SYDVKM. The CDR3 is 15 residues long. The germline V and J ends were trimmed by 5 bases and 0 bases, with 14 bases remaining between them. The CDR3 coding sequence is TGTGCCAGCAGTGAAACAGGCTTTAGCTCCTACGAGCAGTACTTC. It translates to CASSETGFSSYEQYF.

This clone was seen once. The chain recombines TRBV27 with TRBJ2-2; no firm D call. The CDR3 is 11 amino acids. V was cut by 6 bases and J by 5 bases, with 4 bases left in between. Germline V gene data show CDR1 as MNHEY and CDR2 as SMNVEV (reference sequence). In DNA form, the CDR3 reads TGTGCCAGCAGACTTACCGGGGAGCTGTTTTTT. This sequence encodes CASRLTGELFF.

Comments on this clone: One end of the junction does not line up with germline, which may come from a read error. V usage is TRBV28 and J usage is TRBJ2-7; 10 bases align to TRBD1. This CDR3 comprises 11 residues. In germline, CDR1 is MDHEN, CDR2 SYDVKM. In DNA, the CDR3 is TGTGCCAGCAGCACCGACAGGGGGCCACACTTC. It translates to CASSTDRGPHF.

The count of this clone is one. The V gene is TRBV27, the J gene TRBJ2-7, with 9 positions matching TRBD1. CDR1 and CDR2 (germline): MNHEY, SMNVEV (reference sequence). The CDR3 consists of 13 residues. After removal of 5 bases from V and 5 bases from J, the junction contained 4 bases not matched to a gene. The CDR3 bases are TGTGCCAGCAGTAGCCGGGACAGGGACGAGCAGTACTTC. The encoded protein is CASSSRDRDEQYF.

CDR3: CSVLRGLGNTEAFF. The CDR3 nucleotides are TGCAGCGTTTTGAGGGGTCTGGGGAACACTGAAGCTTTCTTT. The chain is built from TRBV29-1 and TRBJ1-1, with a possible D match to TRBD1 (5 bases). Trimming stripped 5 bases from V and 1 base from J, with 14 bases between. CDR1 is SQVTM, CDR2 ANQGSEA, per germline. The CDR3 loop spans 14 amino acids.

The chain employs TRBV28 and TRBJ1-1; the match to TRBD1 covers 12 bases. CDR3 length equals 18 residues. V lost 2 bases, J lost 2 bases, and 9 bases stayed unmatched. Germline V lookup: CDR1 MDHEN, CDR2 SYDVKM. In DNA form, the CDR3 reads TGTGCCAGCAGTTTACCCTGGGACAGGGGGCGGCGAAACACTGAAGCTTTCTTT. This codes for CASSLPWDRGRRNTEAFF. The full variable domain, in which reference TRBV28 and TRBJ1-1 provide the parts outside the CDR3, is DVKVTQSSRYLVKRTGEKVFLECVQDMDHENMFWYRQDPGLGLRLIYFSYDVKMKEKGDIPEGYSVSREKKERFSLILESASTNQTSMYLCASSLPWDRGRRNTEAFFGQGTRLTVV.

The V and J genes are TRBV29-1 and TRBJ2-1; no definite D call. CDR1 is SQVTM, CDR2 ANQGSEA, per germline. V gave up 5 bases and J gave up 0 bases, with 2 bases separating them. This CDR3 contains 11 residues. CDR3 in DNA: TGCAGCGTTAGCTCCTACAATGAGCAGTTCTTC. Translating gives CSVSSYNEQFF.

This rearrangement joins TRBV28 to TRBJ1-2; D unclear. This CDR3 is built from 14 residues. Germline lookup yields CDR1 MDHEN and CDR2 SYDVKM. V was pared by 3 bases and J by 6 bases, with 14 bases between. This chain's CDR3 is CASSFPQFVDGYTF. The CDR3, as DNA: TGTGCCAGCAGTTTCCCACAGTTTGTAGATGGCTACACCTTC.

The chain is built from TRBV9 and TRBJ1-2; a weak D match, TRBD1 (5 bases). The CDR3 has 13 amino acids. Per the germline V gene, CDR1 is SGDLS and CDR2 is YYNGEE. V was shortened by 0 bases and J by 4 bases, with 7 bases between the two germline ends. The CDR3 coding sequence is TGTGCCAGCAGCGTAGAGGGGTTCTATGGCTACACCTTC. Translation gives CASSVEGFYGYTF.

V and J are TRBV28 and TRBJ2-5; tentative D call: TRBD2 (5 bases). This CDR3 is built from 14 residues. Germline V CDR1 and CDR2: MDHEN, SYDVKM. V was cut by 5 bases and J by 4 bases, with 14 bases left in between. The CDR3 region is CASSLSVAGETQYF. The CDR3 DNA follows: TGTGCCAGCAGTCTATCAGTCGCGGGAGAGACCCAGTACTTC.

The chain links TRBV19 to TRBJ2-2; a weak D match, TRBD1 (6 bases). V gave up 3 bases and J gave up 5 bases, with 13 bases separating them. Germline V gene lookup returns CDR1 LNHDA and CDR2 SQIVND (reference sequence). CDR3 length equals 15 residues. The CDR3 DNA follows: TGTGCCAGTAGTATCTGGGGGCGAGAAACCGGGGAGCTGTTTTTT. Its protein product is CASSIWGRETGELFF.

The table lists this clone with a count of one. The gene calls are TRBV6-5 and TRBJ1-1, with D hard to call. In germline, CDR1 is MNHEY, CDR2 SVGAGI. The CDR3 is 14 amino acids. V lost 2 bases and J 4 bases, leaving 11 bases between the germline ends. Here the CDR3 DNA reads TGTGCCAGCAGTTACCGTGTGGGGATCACTGAAGCTTTCTTT. It yields the protein CASSYRVGITEAFF.

V usage is TRBV2 and J usage is TRBJ2-7, with D possibly being TRBD1 (5 bases). CDR3 size: 13 residues. The V end lost 7 bases, the J end lost 3 bases, and 13 bases lay between the germline ends. Germline values: CDR1 SNHLY, CDR2 FYNNEI. CDR3 DNA sequence: TGTGCCAGCAAGGGGCGAGCTCGCTACGAGCAGTACTTC. Translation gives CASKGRARYEQYF.

The chain recombines TRBV4-1 with TRBJ2-3; D might be TRBD1 (6 bases). V shed 3 bases and J shed 5 bases, with 12 bases lying between them. The CDR3 length is 14 residues. CDR1 is MGHRA and CDR2 is YSYEKL in the germline V gene. CDR3 region: CASSHLYREDTQYF. The CDR3 region has the DNA TGCGCCAGCAGCCACCTGTACAGGGAAGATACGCAGTATTTT.

This clone was picked up one time. J is TRBJ1-5 and V is TRBV15, with a weak D call TRBD1 (5 bases). V lost 6 bases to trimming and J lost 4 bases, with 13 bases between them. The CDR3 has 14 residues. The germline gives CDR1 LNHNV, CDR2 YYDKDF (reference sequence). The CDR3 here is CATSRTTANQPQHF. DNA of the CDR3: TGTGCCACCAGTCGGACGACAGCTAATCAGCCCCAGCATTTT.

The V gene is TRBV11-2, the J gene TRBJ2-7; 11 bases match TRBD1. Losses at the gene ends were 1 base for V and 6 bases for J; bases not matched to a gene: 5. The CDR3 loop spans 15 amino acids. Germline-derived CDR1 and CDR2 are SGHAT and FQNNGV. The CDR3 spells CASSLAGQGASEQYF. CDR3 sequence (DNA): TGTGCCAGCAGCTTAGCTGGACAGGGGGCGTCCGAGCAGTACTTC.

V usage is TRBV28 and J usage is TRBJ1-4, with D tentatively TRBD1 (6 bases). Germline values: CDR1 MDHEN, CDR2 SYDVKM. V was clipped by 5 bases and J by 4 bases, with 14 bases between them. CDR3 size: 15 residues. The CDR3 region is CASSIPDRINEKLFF. The CDR3 nucleotides are TGTGCCAGCAGTATACCCGACAGGATTAATGAAAAACTGTTTTTT.

The CDR3 coding sequence is TGTGCCAGCAGCTTGGTATCCGGCAGGGTAGTATCCTACGAGCAGTACTTC. It is translated as CASSLVSGRVVSYEQYF. The chain couples TRBV5-8 to TRBJ2-7, with D tentatively TRBD1 (5 bases). Germline CDR1 is SGHTS and CDR2 is YDEGEE. Deletions cut 0 bases from V and 1 base from J, with 17 bases between. This CDR3 spans 17 amino acids.

This sequence joins TRBV11-3 and TRBJ2-5; weak D call: TRBD2 (6 bases). Germline-derived CDR1 and CDR2 are SGHNT and YENEEA. The CDR3 totals 17 residues. V was clipped by 0 bases and J by 6 bases, with 20 bases between them. Here the CDR3 reads CASSLDSANRGGKTQYF. The CDR3 DNA reads as TGTGCCAGCAGCTTAGATTCGGCGAATCGAGGAGGGAAGACCCAGTACTTC.

The chain employs TRBV30 and TRBJ1-1; D possibly corresponds to TRBD1 (5 bases). V lost 0 bases to trimming and J lost 7 bases, with 6 bases between them. Germline V gene sequence: CDR1 GTSNPN, CDR2 SVGIG (reference sequence). CDR3 length equals 11 residues. Here the CDR3 DNA reads TGTGCCTGGAGTGTGGGGGGTGAAGCTTTCTTT. Translating it yields CAWSVGGEAFF.

The V call is TRBV27, the J call TRBJ2-5; perhaps TRBD2 as D (5 bases). CDR3 size: 13 residues. Germline CDR1 reads MNHEY; CDR2 reads SMNVEV (reference sequence). Deletions cut 5 bases from V and 4 bases from J, with 11 bases between. The CDR3 DNA follows: TGTGCCAGCAGTAAAACGGGGTCAGAGACCCAGTACTTC. This codes for CASSKTGSETQYF.

The J gene is TRBJ2-1, the V gene TRBV7-3; D perhaps matches TRBD1 (7 bases). Between the trimmed V and J ends, which lost 4 bases and 7 bases, there was a span of 17 bases. The CDR3 totals 15 residues. Per the germline V gene, CDR1 is SGHTA and CDR2 is FQGTGA. CDR3 DNA sequence: TGTGCCAGCAGCTCGGGACAGACTAGTAGTAATGAGCAGTTCTTC. Its protein product is CASSSGQTSSNEQFF.